The T cell receptor (beta chain) described here comes from a study of CD8+CD57+ T cells in acquired aplastic anemia. Turning to the study itself: When averaged, DNA from sorted CD4+ and CD8+ cells came to approximately 3.2 ug. Where healthy donors were concerned, CD4+ cells averaged about 11 million reads.

Genomic DNA templated the TCR beta VDJ and CDR3 profiling. TCRdb re-called the reads through MiXCR, storing one row per CDR3 protein. This table has some 190,000 distinct CDR3 sequences, about 47% appearing once. Study outcomes and limitations: There were over 25 CD8+ CDR3 sequences that occurred in both patients and controls. Significant differences in CD8+ Simpson's diversity were not observed between patients and controls.

Germline V lookup: CDR1 DFQATT, CDR2 SNEGSKA (reference sequence). This CDR3 region has 13 residues. Trimming removed 3 bases from V and 1 base from J, with 9 bases in between. This clonotype was detected ten times or more. No antigen is known for it. The receptor comes from a human donor in good health. Sequenced material: sorted CD4+, CD8+, or CD8+CD57+ T cells (not recorded which) from PBMCs. The gene calls are TRBV20-1 and TRBJ1-1, with D possibly being TRBD1 (5 bases). The CDR3 spells CSASGAENTEAFF. CDR3 bases: TGCAGTGCTAGTGGGGCAGAGAACACTGAAGCTTTCTTT.